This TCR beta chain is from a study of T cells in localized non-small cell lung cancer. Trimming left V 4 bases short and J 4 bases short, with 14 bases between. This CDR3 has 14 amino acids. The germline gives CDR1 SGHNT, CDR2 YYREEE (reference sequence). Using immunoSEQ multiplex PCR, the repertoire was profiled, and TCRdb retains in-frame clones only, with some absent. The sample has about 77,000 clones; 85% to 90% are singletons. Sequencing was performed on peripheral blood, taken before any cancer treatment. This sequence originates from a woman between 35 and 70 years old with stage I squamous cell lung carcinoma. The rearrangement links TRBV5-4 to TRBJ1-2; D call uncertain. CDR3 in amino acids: CASSVSGLSYGYTF. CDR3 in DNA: TGTGCCAGCAGCGTCTCCGGGCTCTCCTATGGCTACACCTTC.